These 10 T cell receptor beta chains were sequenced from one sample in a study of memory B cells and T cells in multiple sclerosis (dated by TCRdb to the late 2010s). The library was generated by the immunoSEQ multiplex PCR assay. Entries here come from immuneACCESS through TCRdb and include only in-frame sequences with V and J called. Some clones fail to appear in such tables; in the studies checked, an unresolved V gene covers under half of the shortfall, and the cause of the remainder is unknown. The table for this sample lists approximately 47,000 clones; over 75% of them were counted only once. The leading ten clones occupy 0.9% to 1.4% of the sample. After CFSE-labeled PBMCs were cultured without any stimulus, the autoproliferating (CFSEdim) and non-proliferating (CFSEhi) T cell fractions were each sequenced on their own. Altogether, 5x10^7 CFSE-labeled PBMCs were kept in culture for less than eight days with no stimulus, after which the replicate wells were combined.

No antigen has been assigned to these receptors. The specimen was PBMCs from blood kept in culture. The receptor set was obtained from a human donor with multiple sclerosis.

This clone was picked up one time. The CDR3 region is CAWSVGLWDGISYEQYF. DNA for the CDR3: TGTGCCTGGAGTGTAGGTTTGTGGGACGGTATCTCCTACGAGCAGTACTTC. The rearrangement uses TRBV30 and TRBJ2-7; tentatively, D is TRBD1 or TRBD2 (5 bases each). Germline V lookup: CDR1 GTSNPN, CDR2 SVGIG (reference sequence). The CDR3 runs 17 residues. Trimming shortened V by 0 bases and J by 0 bases, and 18 bases separated the two germline ends.

The CDR3 protein is CASSSGRFYEQYF. CDR3 bases: TGTGCCAGCAGCTCCGGACGGTTCTACGAGCAGTACTTC. The chain has TRBV7-9 and TRBJ2-7, with D unresolved. This CDR3 is 13 amino acids long. The germline V gene has CDR1 SEHNR and CDR2 FQNEAQ (reference sequence). Trimming removed 4 bases from V and 3 bases from J, with 10 bases in between.

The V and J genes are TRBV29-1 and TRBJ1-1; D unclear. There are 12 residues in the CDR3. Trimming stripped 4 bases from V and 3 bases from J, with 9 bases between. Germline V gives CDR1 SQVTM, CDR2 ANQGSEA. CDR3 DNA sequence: TGCAGCGTTGGAGGGTTTTACACTGAAGCTTTCTTT. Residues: CSVGGFYTEAFF.

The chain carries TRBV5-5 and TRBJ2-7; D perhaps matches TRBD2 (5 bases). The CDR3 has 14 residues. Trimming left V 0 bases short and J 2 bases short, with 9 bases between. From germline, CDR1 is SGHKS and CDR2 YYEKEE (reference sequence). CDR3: CASSLVPGTYEQYF. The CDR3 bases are TGTGCCAGCAGCTTGGTCCCGGGGACCTACGAGCAGTACTTC.

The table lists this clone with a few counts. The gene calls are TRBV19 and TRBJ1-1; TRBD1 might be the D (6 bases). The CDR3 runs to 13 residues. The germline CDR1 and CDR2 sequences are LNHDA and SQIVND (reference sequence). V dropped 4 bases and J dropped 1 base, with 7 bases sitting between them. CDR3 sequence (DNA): TGTGCCAGTAGTAGGGGGGCGAACACTGAAGCTTTCTTT. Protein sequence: CASSRGANTEAFF.

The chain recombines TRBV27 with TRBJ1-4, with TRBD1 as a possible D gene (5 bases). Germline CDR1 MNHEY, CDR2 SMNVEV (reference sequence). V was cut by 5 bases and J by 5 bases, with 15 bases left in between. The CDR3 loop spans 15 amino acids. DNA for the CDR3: TGTGCCAGCAGTAGCGACAGCGCAGACAATGAAAAACTGTTTTTT. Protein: CASSSDSADNEKLFF.

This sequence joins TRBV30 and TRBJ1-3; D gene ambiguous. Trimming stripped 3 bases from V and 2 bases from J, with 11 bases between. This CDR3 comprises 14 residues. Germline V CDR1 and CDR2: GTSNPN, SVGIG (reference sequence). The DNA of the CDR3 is TGTGCCTGGAGAGTACATGTAGCTGGAAACACCATATATTTT. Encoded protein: CAWRVHVAGNTIYF.

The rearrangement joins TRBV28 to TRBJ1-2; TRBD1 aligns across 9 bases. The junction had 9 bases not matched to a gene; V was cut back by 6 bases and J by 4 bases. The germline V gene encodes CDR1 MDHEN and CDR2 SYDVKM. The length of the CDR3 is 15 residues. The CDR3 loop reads CASSPPGQGGYGYTF. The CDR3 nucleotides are TGTGCCAGCAGCCCACCGGGACAGGGAGGCTATGGCTACACCTTC.

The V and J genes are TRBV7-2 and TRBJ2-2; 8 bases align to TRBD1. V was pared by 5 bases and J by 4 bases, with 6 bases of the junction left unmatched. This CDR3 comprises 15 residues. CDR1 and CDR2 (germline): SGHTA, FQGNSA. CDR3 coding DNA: TGTGCCAGCAGCGGACAGGGTATGAGCACCGGGGAGCTGTTTTTT. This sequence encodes CASSGQGMSTGELFF.

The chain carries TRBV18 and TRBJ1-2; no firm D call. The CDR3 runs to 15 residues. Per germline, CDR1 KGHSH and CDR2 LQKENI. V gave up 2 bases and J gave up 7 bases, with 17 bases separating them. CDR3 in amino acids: CASSPDFGVKAGYTF. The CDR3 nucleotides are TGTGCCAGCTCACCAGACTTTGGGGTGAAGGCTGGCTACACCTTC.